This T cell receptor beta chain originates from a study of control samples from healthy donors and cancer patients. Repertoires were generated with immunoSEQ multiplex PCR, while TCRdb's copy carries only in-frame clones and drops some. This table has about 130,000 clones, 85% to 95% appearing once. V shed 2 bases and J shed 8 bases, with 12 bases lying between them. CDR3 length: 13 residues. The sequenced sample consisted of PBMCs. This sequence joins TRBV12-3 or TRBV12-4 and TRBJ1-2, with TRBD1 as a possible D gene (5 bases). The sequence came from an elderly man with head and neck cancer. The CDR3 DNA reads TGTGCCAGCAGTTTAAGCGGGCGGGGGGGCTACACCTTC. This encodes CASSLSGRGGYTF.